The following is a T cell receptor beta chain sequence with its context. Its antigen is still unknown. Primers used in a second PCR of about 6 to 12 cycles were a sample-barcoded 5' primer and a J-beta primer mix. Through a template-switch adaptor with 12 random nucleotides, each cDNA molecule received a tag. Using its own MiXCR run on the 5' RACE reads, TCRdb lists one record per CDR3 protein. The top ten clones hold around 14% of a sample with around 990,000 distinct CDR3 sequences, more than 30% of them seen once. Per-sample PBMC isolation yielded at least 6.5 million cells. Germline CDR1 reads DFQATT; CDR2 reads SNEGSKA (reference sequence). The CDR3 is 14 residues long. This entry is derived from a study of blood T cells in healthy people across ages. Overall study findings and caveats: While age rose, TCR beta diversity per million T cells dropped in a roughly linear way. Bulk PBMC profiling left naive and antigen-experienced comparisons inconclusive.

The V gene is TRBV20-1, the J gene TRBJ2-7, with 7 nucleotides matching TRBD2. The J call may be mistaken, given a closer DNA end match to TRBJ2-5. This clonotype was obtained from a man between 18 and 35 years old in good health. The sample consisted of blood. CDR3 in amino acids: CSASSGGGKETQYF. CDR3 sequence (DNA): TGCAGTGCCTCAAGCGGCGGGGGAAAAGAGACCCAGTACTTC.